Following are 6 T cell receptor beta chains from one sample sequenced in a study of shared clonotypes between healthy human individuals. The repertoire was sequenced with immunoSEQ multiplex PCR; TCRdb's copy has only in-frame clones and lacks some. The sample includes 110,000 or so clones, 68% of them seen just once. Sequenced sample: memory CD8+ T cells sorted from blood. Noted subset: CD45RO+ cells pooled with CCR7-negative TemRA cells. These receptors came from a woman between 25 and 40 years old in good health.

In the case of this clone: The same CDR3 also results from other DNA sequences found in this sample. J is TRBJ1-2 and V is TRBV6-5; the match to TRBD1 covers 11 bases. Germline trimming cut 8 bases from V and 2 bases from J; bases unmatched to any gene: 1. The CDR3 is 13 amino acids. Germline assignment: CDR1 MNHEY and CDR2 SVGAGI. CDR3 in amino acids: CASGDRGNYGYTF. The CDR3 nucleotides read TGTGCCAGCGGGGACAGGGGGAACTATGGCTACACCTTC.

J is TRBJ2-2 and V is TRBV6-5, with 8 bases that match TRBD2. The germline V gene encodes CDR1 MNHEY and CDR2 SVGAGI. The CDR3 is made up of 14 amino acids. V lost 5 bases, J lost 3 bases, and 2 bases stayed unmatched. The CDR3 here is CASSELADTGELFF. As DNA, the CDR3 is TGTGCCAGCAGTGAACTAGCGGACACCGGGGAGCTGTTTTTT.

Only a few counts were recorded for this clone. The rearrangement joins TRBV5-1 to TRBJ2-7; D uncertain. V was trimmed by 0 bases and J by 2 bases, leaving 6 bases between them. The V gene's germline CDR1 is SGHRS and CDR2 YFSETQ. The length of the CDR3 is 13 residues. CDR3 DNA sequence: TGCGCCAGCAGCTTGGCGGCAGCCTACGAGCAGTACTTC. Residues: CASSLAAAYEQYF.

The genes are TRBV7-9 and TRBJ1-4; D gene ambiguous. The CDR3 sequence is 14 residues long. With 1 base removed from V and 3 bases from J, the gap between germline ends came to 6 bases. The V gene's germline CDR1 is SEHNR and CDR2 FQNEAQ (reference sequence). In DNA, the CDR3 is TGTGCCAGCAGCTTAGTGGGGTCTAATGAAAAACTGTTTTTT. As protein: CASSLVGSNEKLFF. Full variable domain (outside the CDR3, taken from reference TRBV7-9 and TRBJ1-4): DTGVSQNPRHKITKRGQNVTFRCDPISEHNRLYWYRQTLGQGPEFLTYFQNEAQLEKSRLLSDRFSAERPKGSFSTLEIQRTEQGDSAMYLCASSLVGSNEKLFFGSGTQLSVL.

This chain links TRBV7-9 with TRBJ2-4; possibly TRBD1 or TRBD2 for D (5 bases each). CDR1 is SEHNR, CDR2 FQNEAQ, per germline (reference sequence). CDR3 length equals 15 residues. With 4 bases removed from V and 6 bases from J, the gap between germline ends came to 16 bases. The CDR3: CASSSRGGSVNIQYF. CDR3 nucleotides: TGTGCCAGCAGCTCGAGGGGCGGGTCAGTAAACATTCAGTACTTC.

The chain joins TRBV7-9 to TRBJ2-7; D not certain. The germline V and J ends were trimmed by 7 bases and 2 bases, with 15 bases remaining between them. The CDR3 totals 14 residues. The germline gives CDR1 SEHNR, CDR2 FQNEAQ (reference sequence). The CDR3 reads CASTRQVFTYEQYF. CDR3 DNA sequence: TGTGCCAGCACTCGACAAGTATTCACCTACGAGCAGTACTTC.